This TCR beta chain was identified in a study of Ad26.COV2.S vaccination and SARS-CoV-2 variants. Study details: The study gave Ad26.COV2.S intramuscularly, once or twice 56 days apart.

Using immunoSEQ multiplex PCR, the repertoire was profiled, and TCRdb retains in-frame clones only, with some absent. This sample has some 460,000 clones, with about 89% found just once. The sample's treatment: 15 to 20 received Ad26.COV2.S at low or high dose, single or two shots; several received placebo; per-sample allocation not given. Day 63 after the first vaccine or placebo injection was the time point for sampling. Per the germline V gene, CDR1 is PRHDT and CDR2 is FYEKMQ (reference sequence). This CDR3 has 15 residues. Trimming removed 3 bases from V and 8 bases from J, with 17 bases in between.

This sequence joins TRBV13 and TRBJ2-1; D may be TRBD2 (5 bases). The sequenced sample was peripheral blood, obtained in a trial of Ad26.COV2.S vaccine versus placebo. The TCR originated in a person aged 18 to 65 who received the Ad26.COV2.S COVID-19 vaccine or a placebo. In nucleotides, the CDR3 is TGTGCCAGCAGCTTGAAACTAGGAGGTTCGGATGAGCAGTTCTTC. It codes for CASSLKLGGSDEQFF.